The 15 T cell receptor beta chains presented below share a single source sample, sequenced in a study of beta chain features in type 1 diabetes. No antigen has been identified for these receptors. Findings of the study overall: Across all four CD4+ subsets, people with type 1 diabetes showed modestly shorter TCRB CDR3s.

Sequenced material consisted of expressed TCRB transcripts (all of the isolated RNA was reverse transcribed). Some clones are missing from TCRdb's copy, which holds only in-frame ones; the method was immunoSEQ multiplex PCR. The top ten hold around 0.13% of the sample, which has some 47,000 clones, 35% to 55% seen once. The material sequenced was stem cell memory CD4+ T cells from blood. Receptors originate from a man younger than 40 with type 1 diabetes.

The chain is built from TRBV5-1 and TRBJ2-1; 8 bases fit TRBD1. This CDR3 comprises 15 residues. CDR1 and CDR2 from the germline V gene are SGHRS and YFSETQ. V trimming: 6 bases; J trimming: 1 base; junction bases outside the gene matches: 6. The CDR3 reads CASTLTGGSYNEQFF. Here the CDR3 DNA reads TGCGCCAGCACCCTAACAGGGGGTTCCTACAATGAGCAGTTCTTC.

This clone was detected only a few times. This sequence joins TRBV5-6 and TRBJ1-5; 7 bases align to TRBD1. V was pared by 2 bases and J by 7 bases, with 9 bases of the junction left unmatched. The CDR3 contains 15 residues. Germline V gene lookup returns CDR1 SGHDT and CDR2 YYEEEE. DNA of the CDR3: TGTGCCAGCAGCTTTCTGGGCAGGGGGGACCAGCCCCAGCATTTT. Translation gives CASSFLGRGDQPQHF.

This clone was recorded a few times. The genes are TRBV7-2 and TRBJ2-7; TRBD2 might be the D (6 bases). Trimming removed 2 bases at V and 6 bases at J, with 11 bases between. CDR1 and CDR2 from the germline V gene are SGHTA and FQGNSA. The CDR3 is 13 residues long. Here the CDR3 DNA reads TGTGCCAGCAGCTTACGACTAGAGCGCGAGCAGTACTTC. As protein: CASSLRLEREQYF.

This clone was seen once. The chain employs TRBV13 and TRBJ2-1, with 11 positions matching TRBD2. Germline CDR1 and CDR2: PRHDT and FYEKMQ (reference sequence). This CDR3 region has 16 residues. Trimming cost V 6 bases and J 4 bases; bases outside gene matches: 8. For the CDR3, the DNA is TGTGCCAGCAGGAACCTAGCGGGGGGTGGGTACAATGAGCAGTTCTTC. Protein: CASRNLAGGGYNEQFF.

This clone was found a few times. The genes are TRBV7-3 and TRBJ1-1; no definite D call. V lost 1 base and J lost 4, with 7 bases in between. The CDR3 sequence is 13 residues long. CDR1 and CDR2 (germline): SGHTA, FQGTGA. The CDR3 DNA follows: TGTGCCAGCAGCTTAAAGGGAGCCACTGAAGCTTTCTTT. It specifies CASSLKGATEAFF.

This chain links TRBV25-1 with TRBJ2-7; perhaps TRBD1 as D (6 bases). In germline, CDR1 is MGHDK, CDR2 SYGVNS. This CDR3 is built from 14 residues. V was pared by 4 bases and J by 2 bases, with 12 bases between. CDR3 sequence: CASSADRSTYEQYF. The CDR3 DNA is TGTGCCAGCAGTGCCGACAGGAGTACCTACGAGCAGTACTTC.

The CDR3 DNA is TGCGCCAGCAGCTTGGCGGGAGTAGGATCCGAGCAGTACTTC. It specifies CASSLAGVGSEQYF. The chain couples TRBV5-1 to TRBJ2-7; perhaps TRBD2 as D (6 bases). CDR1 and CDR2 (germline): SGHRS, YFSETQ. Trimming removed 0 bases from V and 6 bases from J, with 13 bases in between. This CDR3 comprises 14 residues.

The V gene is TRBV28, the J gene TRBJ2-1; 9 positions agree with TRBD2. The V segment lost 6 bases and the J segment 4 bases; nucleotides outside the gene matches: 7. CDR1 and CDR2 (germline): MDHEN, SYDVKM. The CDR3 runs to 15 residues. Here the CDR3 DNA reads TGTGCCAGCAGCATATTAGCGGGAGATTACAATGAGCAGTTCTTC. This codes for CASSILAGDYNEQFF.

The J gene is TRBJ2-2, the V gene TRBV7-9; 8 positions agree with TRBD2. In germline, CDR1 is SEHNR, CDR2 FQNEAQ (reference sequence). V lost 5 bases, J lost 0 bases, and 8 bases stayed unmatched. The CDR3 runs to 17 residues. CDR3 loop: CASSPGLAATNTGELFF. The CDR3 coding sequence is TGTGCCAGCAGCCCTGGACTAGCTGCTACGAACACCGGGGAGCTGTTTTTT.

J is TRBJ1-4 and V is TRBV5-1; D is perhaps TRBD1 (6 bases). Trimming shortened V by 2 bases and J by 4 bases, and 9 bases separated the two germline ends. The CDR3 runs to 14 residues. Looked up from germline, CDR1 is SGHRS and CDR2 is YFSETQ. The CDR3 spells CASSFGQYNEKLFF. Here the CDR3 DNA reads TGCGCCAGCAGCTTTGGACAGTATAATGAAAAACTGTTTTTT.

The chain is built from TRBV4-3 and TRBJ2-3; TRBD2 agrees at 9 bases. Germline V CDR1 and CDR2: LGHNA, YSLEER. The CDR3 contains 17 residues. V shed 1 base and J 0 bases; nucleotides not matched to a gene: 5. CDR3 protein: CASSQGLAALSTDTQYF. CDR3 DNA sequence: TGCGCCAGCAGCCAAGGACTAGCGGCTCTTAGCACAGATACGCAGTATTTT.

This clone has just a few counts. The rearrangement links TRBV6-1 to TRBJ2-3; the D gene is possibly TRBD1 (5 bases). CDR3 size: 15 residues. The V and J ends lost 10 bases and 4 bases respectively, with 21 bases between them. Germline assignment: CDR1 MNHNS and CDR2 SASEGT. CDR3 DNA sequence: TGTGCCATCTCCAACCAGGGTAGGGTTGCAGATACGCAGTATTTT. It is translated as CAISNQGRVADTQYF.

The chain couples TRBV5-1 to TRBJ1-3; possible D gene TRBD1, 5 bases. Germline V gives CDR1 SGHRS, CDR2 YFSETQ. The CDR3 has 13 residues. V shed 3 bases and J shed 6 bases, with 10 bases lying between them. The CDR3 region is CASSSGFQNTIYF. As DNA, the CDR3 is TGCGCCAGCAGCTCAGGGTTCCAAAACACCATATATTTT.

The chain joins TRBV7-9 to TRBJ1-2, with TRBD1 matching 11 bases. The J segment lost 4 bases and the V segment lost 4 bases, leaving 8 bases of the junction unmatched. CDR1 is SEHNR and CDR2 is FQNEAQ in the germline V gene (reference sequence). The CDR3 runs 16 residues. Here the CDR3 DNA reads TGTGCCAGCAGCTGGGGACAGGGGGTCGAATCCTATGGCTACACCTTC. Translated, it gives CASSWGQGVESYGYTF.

This sequence joins TRBV5-1 and TRBJ1-2, with 7 bases that match TRBD1. V dropped 5 bases and J dropped 0; count of bases not matched to a gene: 7. The V gene's germline CDR1 is SGHRS and CDR2 YFSETQ. The CDR3 has 15 amino acids. The CDR3 coding sequence is TGCGCCAGCAGTTTGTATCAGGGGGCTAACTATGGCTACACCTTC. This translates into CASSLYQGANYGYTF.